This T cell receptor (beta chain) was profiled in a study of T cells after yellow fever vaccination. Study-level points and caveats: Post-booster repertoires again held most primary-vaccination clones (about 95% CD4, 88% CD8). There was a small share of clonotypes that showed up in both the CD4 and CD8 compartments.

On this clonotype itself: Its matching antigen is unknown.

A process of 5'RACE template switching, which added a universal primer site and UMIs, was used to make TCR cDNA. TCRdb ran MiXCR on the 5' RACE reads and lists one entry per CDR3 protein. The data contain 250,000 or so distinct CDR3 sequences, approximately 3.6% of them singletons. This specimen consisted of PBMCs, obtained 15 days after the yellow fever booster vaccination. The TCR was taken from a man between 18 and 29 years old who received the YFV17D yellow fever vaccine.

CDR3 region: CASSANRDPYNQPQHF. The CDR3, as DNA: TGTGCCAGCAGCGCGAATCGTGACCCTTACAATCAGCCCCAGCATTTT. The V call is TRBV7-8, the J call TRBJ1-5; D not resolved. The CDR3 consists of 16 residues. V lost 5 bases and J lost 3, with 17 bases in between. Germline-derived CDR1 and CDR2 are SGHVS and FQNEAQ. Combining the CDR3 with reference TRBV7-8 and TRBJ1-5 gives the whole variable domain GAGVSQSPRYKVAKRGQDVALRCDPISGHVSLFWYQQALGQGPEFLTYFQNEAQLDKSGLPSDRFFAERPEGSVSTLKIQRTQQEDSAVYLCASSANRDPYNQPQHFGDGTRLSIL.